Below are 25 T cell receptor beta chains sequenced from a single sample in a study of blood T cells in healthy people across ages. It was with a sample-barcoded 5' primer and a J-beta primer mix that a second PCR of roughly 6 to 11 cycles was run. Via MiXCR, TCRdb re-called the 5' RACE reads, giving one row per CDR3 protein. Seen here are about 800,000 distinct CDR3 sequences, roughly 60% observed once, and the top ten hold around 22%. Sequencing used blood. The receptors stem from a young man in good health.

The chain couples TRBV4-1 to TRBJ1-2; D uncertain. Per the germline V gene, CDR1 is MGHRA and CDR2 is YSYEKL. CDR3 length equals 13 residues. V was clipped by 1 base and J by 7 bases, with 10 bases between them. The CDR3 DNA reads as TGCGCCAGCAGCCAAGGAGGTTATGGTGGCTACACCTTC. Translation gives CASSQGGYGGYTF.

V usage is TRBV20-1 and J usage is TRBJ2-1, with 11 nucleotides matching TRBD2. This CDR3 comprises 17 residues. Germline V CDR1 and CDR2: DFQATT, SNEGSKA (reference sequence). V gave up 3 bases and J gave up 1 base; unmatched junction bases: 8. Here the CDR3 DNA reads TGCAGTGCTAGGGGACTAGCGGCGAGGGGGTCCTACAATGAGCAGTTCTTC. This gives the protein CSARGLAARGSYNEQFF.

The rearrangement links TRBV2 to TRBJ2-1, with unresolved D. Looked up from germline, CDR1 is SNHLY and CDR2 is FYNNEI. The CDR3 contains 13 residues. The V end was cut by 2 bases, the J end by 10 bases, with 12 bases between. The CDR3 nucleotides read TGTGCCAGCAGTGAACTAGGACCCAAAGAGCAGTTCTTC. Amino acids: CASSELGPKEQFF.

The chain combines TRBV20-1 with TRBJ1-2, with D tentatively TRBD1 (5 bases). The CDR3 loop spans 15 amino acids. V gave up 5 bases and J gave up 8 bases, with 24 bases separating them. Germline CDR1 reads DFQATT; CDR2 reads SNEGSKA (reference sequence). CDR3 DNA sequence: TGCAGTGCTCCGAAGGGTGGGGCAGGGCGGCCCGGCTACACCTTC. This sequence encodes CSAPKGGAGRPGYTF.

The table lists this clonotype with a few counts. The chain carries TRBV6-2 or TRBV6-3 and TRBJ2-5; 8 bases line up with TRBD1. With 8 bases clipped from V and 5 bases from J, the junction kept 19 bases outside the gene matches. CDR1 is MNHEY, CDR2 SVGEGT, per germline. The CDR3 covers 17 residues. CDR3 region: CASRTRQGFGSGETQYF. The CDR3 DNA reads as TGTGCCAGCCGAACTCGACAGGGGTTTGGTTCTGGGGAGACCCAGTACTTC.

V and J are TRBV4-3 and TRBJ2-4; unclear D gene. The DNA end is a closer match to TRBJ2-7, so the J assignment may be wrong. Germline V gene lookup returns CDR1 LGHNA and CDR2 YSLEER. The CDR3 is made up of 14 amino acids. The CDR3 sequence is CASSQVLGAYEQYF. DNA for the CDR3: TGCGCCAGCAGCCAAGTCCTTGGGGCCTACGAGCAGTACTTC.

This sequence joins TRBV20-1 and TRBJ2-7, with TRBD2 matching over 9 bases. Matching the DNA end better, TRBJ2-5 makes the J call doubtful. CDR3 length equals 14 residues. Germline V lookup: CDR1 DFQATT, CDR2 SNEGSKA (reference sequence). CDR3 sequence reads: CSASLSGSLKTQYF. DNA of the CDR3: TGCAGTGCTAGTCTTAGCGGGAGTCTGAAGACCCAGTACTTC.

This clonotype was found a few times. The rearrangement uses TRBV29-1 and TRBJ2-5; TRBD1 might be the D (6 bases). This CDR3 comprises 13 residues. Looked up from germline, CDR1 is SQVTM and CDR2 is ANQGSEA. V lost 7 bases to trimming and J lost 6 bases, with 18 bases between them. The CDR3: CSAGVQGRQTQYF. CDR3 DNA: TGCAGCGCTGGGGTACAGGGACGGCAGACCCAGTACTTC.

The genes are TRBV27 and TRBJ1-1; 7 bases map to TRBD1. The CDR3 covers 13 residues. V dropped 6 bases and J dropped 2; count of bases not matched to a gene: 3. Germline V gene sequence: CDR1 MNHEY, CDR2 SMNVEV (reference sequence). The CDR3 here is CASSGDSNTEAFF. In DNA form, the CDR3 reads TGTGCCAGCAGCGGGGACAGCAACACTGAAGCTTTCTTT.

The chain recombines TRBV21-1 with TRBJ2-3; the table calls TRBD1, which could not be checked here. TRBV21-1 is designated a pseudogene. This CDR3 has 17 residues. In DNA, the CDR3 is TGTGCCAGCGCCGAAGGTTGGACAGTCCCTCCACCAGATACGCAGTATTTT. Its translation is CASAEGWTVPPPDTQYF.

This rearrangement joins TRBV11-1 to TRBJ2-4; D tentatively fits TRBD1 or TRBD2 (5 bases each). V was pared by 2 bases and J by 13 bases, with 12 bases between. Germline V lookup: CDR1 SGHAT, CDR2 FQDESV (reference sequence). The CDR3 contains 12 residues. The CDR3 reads CASSLILGEQYF. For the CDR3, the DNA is TGTGCCAGCAGCTTAATTTTGGGGGAGCAGTACTTC.

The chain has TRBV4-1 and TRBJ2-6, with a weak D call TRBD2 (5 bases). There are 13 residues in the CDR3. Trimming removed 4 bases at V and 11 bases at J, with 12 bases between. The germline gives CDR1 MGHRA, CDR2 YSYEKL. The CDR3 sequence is CASSPRTEDVLTF. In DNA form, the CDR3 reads TGCGCCAGCAGCCCCCGGACTGAAGACGTCCTGACTTTC.

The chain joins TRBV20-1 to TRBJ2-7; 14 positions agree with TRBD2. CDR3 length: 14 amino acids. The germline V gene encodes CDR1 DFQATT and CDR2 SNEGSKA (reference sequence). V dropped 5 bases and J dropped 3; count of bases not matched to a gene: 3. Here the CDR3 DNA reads TGCAGTGCTGACGGGACTAGCGGGGGCTACGAGCAGTACTTC. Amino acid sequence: CSADGTSGGYEQYF.

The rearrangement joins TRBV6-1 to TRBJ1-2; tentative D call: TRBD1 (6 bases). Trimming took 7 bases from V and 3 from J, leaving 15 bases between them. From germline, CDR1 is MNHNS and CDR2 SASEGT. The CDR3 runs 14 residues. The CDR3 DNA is TGTGCCAGCATCTCGGGGGGCGCCGACTATGGCTACACCTTC. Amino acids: CASISGGADYGYTF.

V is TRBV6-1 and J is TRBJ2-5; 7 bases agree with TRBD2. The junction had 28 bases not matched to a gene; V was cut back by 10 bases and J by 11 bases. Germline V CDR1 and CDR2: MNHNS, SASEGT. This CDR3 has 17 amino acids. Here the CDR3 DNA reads TGTGCCACCTTCAACGCAATCCTAGGACTAGTAGGAGGCAAGCAGTACTTC. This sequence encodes CATFNAILGLVGGKQYF.

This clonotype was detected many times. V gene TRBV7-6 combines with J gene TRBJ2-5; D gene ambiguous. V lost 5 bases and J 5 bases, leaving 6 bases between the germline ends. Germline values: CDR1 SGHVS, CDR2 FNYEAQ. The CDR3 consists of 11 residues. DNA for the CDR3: TGTGCCAGCAGCCCCCTGGAGACCCAGTACTTC. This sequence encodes CASSPLETQYF.

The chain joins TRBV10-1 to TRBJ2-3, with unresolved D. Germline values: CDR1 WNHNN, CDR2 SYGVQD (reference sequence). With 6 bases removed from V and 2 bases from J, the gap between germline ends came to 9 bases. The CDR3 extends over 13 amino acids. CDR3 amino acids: CASSRVITDTQYF. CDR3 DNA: TGCGCCAGCAGCCGGGTTATCACAGATACGCAGTATTTT.

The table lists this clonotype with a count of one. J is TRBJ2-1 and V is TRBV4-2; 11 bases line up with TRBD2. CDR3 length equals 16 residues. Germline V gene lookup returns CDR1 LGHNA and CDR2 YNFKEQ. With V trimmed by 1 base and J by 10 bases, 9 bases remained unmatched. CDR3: CASSQGVSGGAWEQFF. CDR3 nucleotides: TGTGCCAGCAGCCAAGGAGTTAGCGGGGGGGCTTGGGAGCAGTTCTTC.

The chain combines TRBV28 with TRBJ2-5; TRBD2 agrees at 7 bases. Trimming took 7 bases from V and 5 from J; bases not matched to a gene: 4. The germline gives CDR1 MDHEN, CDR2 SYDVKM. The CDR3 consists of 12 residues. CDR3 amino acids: CASMRGRETQYF. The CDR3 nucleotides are TGTGCCAGCATGCGGGGGAGGGAGACCCAGTACTTC.

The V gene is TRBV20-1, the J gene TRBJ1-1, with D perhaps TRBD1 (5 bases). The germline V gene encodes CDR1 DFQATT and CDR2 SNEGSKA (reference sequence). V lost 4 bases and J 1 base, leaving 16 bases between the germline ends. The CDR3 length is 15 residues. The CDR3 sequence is CSAITGERANTEAFF. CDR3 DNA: TGCAGTGCTATTACAGGAGAAAGGGCGAACACTGAAGCTTTCTTT.

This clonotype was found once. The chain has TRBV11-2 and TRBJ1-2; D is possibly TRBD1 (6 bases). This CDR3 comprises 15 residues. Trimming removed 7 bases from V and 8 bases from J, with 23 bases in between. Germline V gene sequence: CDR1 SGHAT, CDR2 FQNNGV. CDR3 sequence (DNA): TGTGCCAGCACCCTATACAAGGGGCCAGGGGAAGGCTACACCTTC. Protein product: CASTLYKGPGEGYTF.

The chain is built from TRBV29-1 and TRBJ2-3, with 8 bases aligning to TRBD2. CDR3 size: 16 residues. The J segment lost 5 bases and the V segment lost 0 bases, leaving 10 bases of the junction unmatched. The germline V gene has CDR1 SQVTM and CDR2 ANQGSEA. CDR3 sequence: CSVEDSLAEGLDTQYF. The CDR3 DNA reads TGCAGCGTTGAAGACTCACTAGCGGAAGGGTTAGATACGCAGTATTTT.

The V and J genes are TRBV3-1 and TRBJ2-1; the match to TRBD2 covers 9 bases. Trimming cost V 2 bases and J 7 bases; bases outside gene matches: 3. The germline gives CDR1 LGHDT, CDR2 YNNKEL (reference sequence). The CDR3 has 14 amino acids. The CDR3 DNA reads TGTGCCAGCAGCCAATTAGCGGGGGCGAATGAGCAGTTCTTC. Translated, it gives CASSQLAGANEQFF.

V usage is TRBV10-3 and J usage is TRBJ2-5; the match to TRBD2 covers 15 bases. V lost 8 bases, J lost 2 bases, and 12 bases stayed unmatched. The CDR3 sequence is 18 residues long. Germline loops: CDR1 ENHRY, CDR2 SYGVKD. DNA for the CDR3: TGTGCCATCGCCCCAACGGGACTAGCGGGAGGTCCTCAAGAGACCCAGTACTTC. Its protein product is CAIAPTGLAGGPQETQYF.

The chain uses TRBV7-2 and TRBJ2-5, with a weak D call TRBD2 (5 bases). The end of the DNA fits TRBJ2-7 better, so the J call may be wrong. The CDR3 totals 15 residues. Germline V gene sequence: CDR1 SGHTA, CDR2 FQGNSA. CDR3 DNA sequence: TGTGCCAGCAGCTTGCTAGCTGGCGGGTATTACGAGCAGTACTTC. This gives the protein CASSLLAGGYYEQYF.